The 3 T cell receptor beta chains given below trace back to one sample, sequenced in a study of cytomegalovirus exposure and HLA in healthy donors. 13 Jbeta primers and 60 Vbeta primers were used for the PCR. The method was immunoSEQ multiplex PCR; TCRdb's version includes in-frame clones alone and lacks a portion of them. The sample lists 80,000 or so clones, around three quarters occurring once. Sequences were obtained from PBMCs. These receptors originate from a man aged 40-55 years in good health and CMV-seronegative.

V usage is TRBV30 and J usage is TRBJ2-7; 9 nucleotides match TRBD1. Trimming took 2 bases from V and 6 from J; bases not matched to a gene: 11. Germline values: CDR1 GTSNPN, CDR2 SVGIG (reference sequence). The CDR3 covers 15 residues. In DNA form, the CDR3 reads TGTGCCTGGAGTACAGGACAGGGGAGAGTTGGCGAGCAGTACTTC. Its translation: CAWSTGQGRVGEQYF.

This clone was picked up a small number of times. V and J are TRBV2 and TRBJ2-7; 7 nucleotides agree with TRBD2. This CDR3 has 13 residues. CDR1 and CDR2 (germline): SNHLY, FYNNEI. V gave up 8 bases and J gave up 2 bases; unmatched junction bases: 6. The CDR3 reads CASLEGLAYEQYF. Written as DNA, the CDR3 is TGTGCCAGCCTTGAAGGACTAGCCTACGAGCAGTACTTC.

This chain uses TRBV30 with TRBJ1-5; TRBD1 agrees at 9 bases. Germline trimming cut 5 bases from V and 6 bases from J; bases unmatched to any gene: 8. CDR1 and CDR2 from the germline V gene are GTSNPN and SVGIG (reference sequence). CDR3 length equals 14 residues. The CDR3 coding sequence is TGTGCCTGGGATCACAGGGGGCGCCGTCAGCCCCAGCATTTT. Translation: CAWDHRGRRQPQHF.